The 15 T cell receptor beta chains below all came from one sample that was sequenced in a study of radiation and T cells in renal cell carcinoma. Sequencing was performed with immunoSEQ multiplex PCR; in TCRdb, only in-frame clones are kept and a portion is missing. The table has tens of thousands of clones, about 80% seen once. Time point meaning: blood 2 weeks post-SBRT. Regarding treatment: 15 Gy SBRT to primary tumor, nephrectomy 4 weeks later. The material sequenced was blood, taken from a patient whose treatment included radiotherapy and nephrectomy. Receptors were obtained from a woman in her seventies with renal cell carcinoma.

CDR3 nucleotides: TGTGCCTGGAGTATGTCGGGAGGGTCCTCGACTCAGTACTTC. This codes for CAWSMSGGSSTQYF. This rearrangement joins TRBV30 to TRBJ2-4; 8 bases match TRBD2. With 2 bases clipped from V and 12 bases from J, the junction kept 12 bases outside the gene matches. The CDR3 consists of 14 residues. Germline CDR1 is GTSNPN and CDR2 is SVGIG (reference sequence). Filled out from reference TRBV30 and TRBJ2-4, the complete variable domain reads SQTIHQWPATLVQPVGSPLSLECTVEGTSNPNLYWYRQAAGRGLQLLFYSVGIGQISSEVPQNLSASRPQDRQFILSSKKLLLSDSGFYLCAWSMSGGSSTQYFGAGTRLSVL.

This clone has only a few counts. V and J are TRBV6-5 and TRBJ2-5; D may correspond to TRBD1 or TRBD2 (6 bases each). V lost 6 bases, J lost 5 bases, and 19 bases lay in between. CDR3 length: 15 amino acids. Germline loops: CDR1 MNHEY, CDR2 SVGAGI. The CDR3 DNA reads TGTGCCAGCAGCCCCGTCGCCGGGGGCGGTGAGACCCAGTACTTC. It is translated as CASSPVAGGGETQYF.

The rearrangement joins TRBV5-1 to TRBJ2-5, with 8 bases fitting TRBD1. V lost 2 bases to trimming and J lost 5 bases; unmatched junction nucleotides: 5. The CDR3 runs to 14 residues. Germline CDR1 SGHRS, CDR2 YFSETQ. This CDR3 is CASSFMTGEETQYF. The CDR3 bases are TGCGCCAGCAGCTTTATGACAGGGGAGGAGACCCAGTACTTC.

The chain employs TRBV19 and TRBJ1-6, with 9 bases that match TRBD1. V dropped 5 bases and J dropped 10; count of bases not matched to a gene: 6. Germline loops: CDR1 LNHDA, CDR2 SQIVND (reference sequence). The CDR3 is 14 amino acids. CDR3 nucleotides: TGTGCCAGTAGTTCAACAGGGGGCGAATCACCCCTCCACTTT. Its protein is CASSSTGGESPLHF.

The chain is built from TRBV6-1 and TRBJ1-1; possible D gene TRBD1, 5 bases. The V and J ends lost 1 base and 4 bases respectively, with 10 bases between them. The CDR3 sequence is 14 residues long. Germline V gene sequence: CDR1 MNHNS, CDR2 SASEGT. For the CDR3, the DNA is TGTGCCAGCAGTGAAGGGGGGATATTCACTGAAGCTTTCTTT. It translates to CASSEGGIFTEAFF.

This chain uses TRBV7-8 with TRBJ2-7; D is undetermined. This CDR3 contains 15 residues. Trimming removed 5 bases at V and 6 bases at J, with 20 bases between. Per the germline V gene, CDR1 is SGHVS and CDR2 is FQNEAQ. CDR3 DNA: TGTGCCAGCAGCCCACGGGCCTCCAATCCTATCGAGCAGTACTTC. Translating it yields CASSPRASNPIEQYF. The full variable domain, with the rest looked up from reference TRBV7-8 and TRBJ2-7, is GAGVSQSPRYKVAKRGQDVALRCDPISGHVSLFWYQQALGQGPEFLTYFQNEAQLDKSGLPSDRFFAERPEGSVSTLKIQRTQQEDSAVYLCASSPRASNPIEQYFGPGTRLTVT.

The chain couples TRBV7-7 to TRBJ2-2; maybe TRBD1 (6 bases). The CDR3 spans 14 residues. The V end was cut by 5 bases, the J end by 6 bases, with 13 bases between. Looked up from germline, CDR1 is SSHAT and CDR2 is FNYEAQ (reference sequence). Here the CDR3 DNA reads TGTGCCAGCAGCCCGGACAGTATTTCCGGGGAGCTGTTTTTT. Its translation is CASSPDSISGELFF. Based on the CDR3 plus reference TRBV7-7 and TRBJ2-2, the full variable domain is GAGVSQSPRYKVTKRGQDVTLRCDPISSHATLYWYQQALGQGPEFLTYFNYEAQPDKSGLPSDRFSAERPEGSISTLTIQRTEQRDSAMYRCASSPDSISGELFFGEGSRLTVL.

This clone was detected a few times. The sample carries other DNA sequences with the same CDR3. The J gene is TRBJ1-1, the V gene TRBV6-5; D is undetermined. This CDR3 has 14 residues. Trimming took off 2 bases at V and 4 bases at J, with 11 bases between the two ends. Looked up from germline, CDR1 is MNHEY and CDR2 is SVGAGI. CDR3 in amino acids: CASSYLGLGTEAFF. DNA of the CDR3: TGTGCCAGCAGTTACCTGGGTCTCGGCACTGAAGCTTTCTTT.

The chain is built from TRBV10-3 and TRBJ2-3, with TRBD2 matching 9 bases. The CDR3 spans 18 residues. CDR1 is ENHRY and CDR2 is SYGVKD in the germline V gene. J gave up 2 bases and V 0 bases, and 9 bases lay outside the gene matches. CDR3 loop: CAISESLGLAGLTDTQYF. CDR3 DNA: TGTGCCATCAGTGAGTCTCTGGGGCTAGCGGGACTCACAGATACGCAGTATTTT.

This clone was observed a single time. The genes are TRBV6-5 and TRBJ2-7; possibly TRBD1 or TRBD2 for D (5 bases each). Germline CDR1 is MNHEY and CDR2 is SVGAGI. The CDR3 is 13 amino acids. Trimming took off 6 bases at V and 6 bases at J, with 15 bases between the two ends. The CDR3 protein is CASRGTRTSEQYF. The CDR3 region has the DNA TGTGCCAGCAGAGGGACCAGAACTAGCGAGCAGTACTTC.

The chain employs TRBV5-4 and TRBJ1-1; D ambiguous. This CDR3 has 14 residues. The V gene lost 4 bases and the J gene lost 7 bases, with 17 bases spanning the gap. CDR1 is SGHNT and CDR2 is YYREEE in the germline V gene (reference sequence). CDR3 loop: CASSPQDRDLEAFF. DNA of the CDR3: TGTGCCAGCAGCCCTCAGGACCGGGATCTTGAAGCTTTCTTT. The full variable domain, with the rest looked up from reference TRBV5-4 and TRBJ1-1, is ETGVTQSPTHLIKTRGQQVTLRCSSQSGHNTVSWYQQALGQGPQFIFQYYREEENGRGNFPPRFSGLQFPNYSSELNVNALELDDSALYLCASSPQDRDLEAFFGQGTRLTVV.

This chain uses TRBV27 with TRBJ2-1, with 7 positions matching TRBD2. CDR3 length: 14 amino acids. Germline V gene sequence: CDR1 MNHEY, CDR2 SMNVEV (reference sequence). The trim removed 3 bases at V and 12 bases at J, leaving 11 bases unmatched. The CDR3 here is CASSFHSGGGRQFF. CDR3 bases: TGTGCCAGCAGTTTCCACTCGGGTGGCGGGAGGCAGTTCTTC.

The chain joins TRBV19 to TRBJ2-7; D perhaps matches TRBD2 (7 bases). This CDR3 spans 13 amino acids. Trimming took off 7 bases at V and 1 base at J, with 11 bases between the two ends. Germline values: CDR1 LNHDA, CDR2 SQIVND (reference sequence). CDR3 sequence: CASKEGGSYEQYF. The CDR3 DNA follows: TGTGCCAGTAAGGAGGGGGGGTCCTACGAGCAGTACTTC.

The rearrangement links TRBV11-1 to TRBJ2-3; D is ambiguous. The CDR3 spans 15 residues. The V end was cut by 8 bases, the J end by 4 bases, with 19 bases between. The germline V gene encodes CDR1 SGHAT and CDR2 FQDESV (reference sequence). Written as DNA, the CDR3 is TGTGCCAGCGCCCCGGCGCTCCTCTCGGCAGATACGCAGTATTTT. It is translated as CASAPALLSADTQYF.

The DNA for the CDR3 is TGCGCCAGCAAGCTAGCGGGTAGGGCCAATGAGCAGTTCTTC. Translating gives CASKLAGRANEQFF. The V call is TRBV5-1, the J call TRBJ2-1; 8 bases are a match to TRBD2. This CDR3 comprises 14 residues. The germline gives CDR1 SGHRS, CDR2 YFSETQ. Unmatched junction bases numbered 8, after V lost 6 bases and J lost 6 bases.